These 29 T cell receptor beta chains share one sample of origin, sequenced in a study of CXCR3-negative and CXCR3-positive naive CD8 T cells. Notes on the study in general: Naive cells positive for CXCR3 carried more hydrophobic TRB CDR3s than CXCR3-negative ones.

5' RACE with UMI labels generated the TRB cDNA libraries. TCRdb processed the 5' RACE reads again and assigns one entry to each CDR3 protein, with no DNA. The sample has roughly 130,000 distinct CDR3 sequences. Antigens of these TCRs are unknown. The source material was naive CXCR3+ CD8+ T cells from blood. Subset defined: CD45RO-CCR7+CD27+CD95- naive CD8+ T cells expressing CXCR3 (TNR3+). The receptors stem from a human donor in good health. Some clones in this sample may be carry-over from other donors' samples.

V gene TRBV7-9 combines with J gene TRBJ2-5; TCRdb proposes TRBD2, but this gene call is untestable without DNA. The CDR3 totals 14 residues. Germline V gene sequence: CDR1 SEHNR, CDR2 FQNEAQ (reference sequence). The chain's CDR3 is CASSRPAGSETQYF.

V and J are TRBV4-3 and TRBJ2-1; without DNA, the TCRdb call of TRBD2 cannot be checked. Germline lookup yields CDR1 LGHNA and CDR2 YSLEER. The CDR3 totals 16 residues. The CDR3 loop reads CASSQDAGLIVNEQFF.

The CDR3 is CASSQDLFSAYGYTF. The chain carries TRBV4-1 and TRBJ1-2. CDR1 and CDR2 from the germline V gene are MGHRA and YSYEKL. The CDR3 has 15 amino acids.

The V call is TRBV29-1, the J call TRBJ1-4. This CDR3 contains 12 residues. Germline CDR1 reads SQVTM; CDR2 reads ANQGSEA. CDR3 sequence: CSVAGMGEKLFF.

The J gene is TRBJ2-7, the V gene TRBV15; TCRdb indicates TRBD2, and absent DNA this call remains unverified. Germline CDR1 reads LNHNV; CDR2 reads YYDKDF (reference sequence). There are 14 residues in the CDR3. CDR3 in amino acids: CATSRVRGNYEQYF.

CDR3 amino acids: CASSHEDRGNQPQHF. The V call is TRBV12-3 or TRBV12-4, the J call TRBJ1-5; there is no DNA to check the TCRdb D call of TRBD1. This CDR3 is built from 15 residues.

CDR3 residues: CSVAANTEELFF. The chain joins TRBV29-1 to TRBJ2-2. This CDR3 comprises 12 residues. CDR1 is SQVTM, CDR2 ANQGSEA, per germline.

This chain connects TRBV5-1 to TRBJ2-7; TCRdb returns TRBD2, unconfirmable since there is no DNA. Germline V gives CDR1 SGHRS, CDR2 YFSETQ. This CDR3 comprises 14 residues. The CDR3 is CASSFSPADYEQYF.

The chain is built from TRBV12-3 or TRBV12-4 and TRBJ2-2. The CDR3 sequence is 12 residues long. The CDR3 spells CASSLISGELFF.

The chain's CDR3 is CASSYSAQAYEQYF. The chain uses TRBV6-5 and TRBJ2-7. CDR1 and CDR2 from the germline V gene are MNHEY and SVGAGI. The CDR3 sequence is 14 residues long.

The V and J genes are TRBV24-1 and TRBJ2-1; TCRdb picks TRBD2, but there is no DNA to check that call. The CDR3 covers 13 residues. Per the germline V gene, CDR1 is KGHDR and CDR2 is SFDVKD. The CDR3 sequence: CATSEQGLAEQFF.

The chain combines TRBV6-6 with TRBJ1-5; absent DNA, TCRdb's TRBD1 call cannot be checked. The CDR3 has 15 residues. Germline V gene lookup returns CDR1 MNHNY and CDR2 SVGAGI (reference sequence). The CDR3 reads CASSFDRGLNQPQHF.

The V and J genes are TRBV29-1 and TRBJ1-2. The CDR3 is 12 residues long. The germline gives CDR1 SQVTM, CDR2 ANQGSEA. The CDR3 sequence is CSVRQNPFGYTF.

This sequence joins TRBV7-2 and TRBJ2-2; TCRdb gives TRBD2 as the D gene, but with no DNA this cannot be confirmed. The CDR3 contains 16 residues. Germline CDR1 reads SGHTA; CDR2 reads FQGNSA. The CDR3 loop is CASSITGPSITGELFF.

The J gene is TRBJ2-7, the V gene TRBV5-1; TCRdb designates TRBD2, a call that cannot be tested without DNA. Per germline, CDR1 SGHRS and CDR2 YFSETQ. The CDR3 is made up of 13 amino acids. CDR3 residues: CASSPEAPREQYF.

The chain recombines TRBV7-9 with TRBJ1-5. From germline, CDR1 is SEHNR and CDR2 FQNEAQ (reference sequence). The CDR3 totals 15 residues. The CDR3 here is CASSLSTYSNQPQHF.

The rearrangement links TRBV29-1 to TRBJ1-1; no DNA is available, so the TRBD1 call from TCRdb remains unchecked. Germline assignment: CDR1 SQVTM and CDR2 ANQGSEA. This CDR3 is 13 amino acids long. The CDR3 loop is CSVEGGWDTEAFF.

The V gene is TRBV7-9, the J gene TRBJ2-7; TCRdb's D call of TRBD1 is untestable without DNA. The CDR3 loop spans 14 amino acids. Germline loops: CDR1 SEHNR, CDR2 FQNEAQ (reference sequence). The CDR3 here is CASSPPTGPDEQYF.

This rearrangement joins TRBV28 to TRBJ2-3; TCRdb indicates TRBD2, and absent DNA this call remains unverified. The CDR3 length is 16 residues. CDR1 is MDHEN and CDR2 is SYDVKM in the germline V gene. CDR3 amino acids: CASRSPSGGAKDTQYF. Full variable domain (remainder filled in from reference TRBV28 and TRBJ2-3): DVKVTQSSRYLVKRTGEKVFLECVQDMDHENMFWYRQDPGLGLRLIYFSYDVKMKEKGDIPEGYSVSREKKERFSLILESASTNQTSMYLCASRSPSGGAKDTQYFGPGTRLTVL.

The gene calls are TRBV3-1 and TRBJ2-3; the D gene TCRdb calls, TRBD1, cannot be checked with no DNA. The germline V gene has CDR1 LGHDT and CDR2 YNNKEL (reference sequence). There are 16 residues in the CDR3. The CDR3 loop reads CASSQAGGEPTDTQYF.

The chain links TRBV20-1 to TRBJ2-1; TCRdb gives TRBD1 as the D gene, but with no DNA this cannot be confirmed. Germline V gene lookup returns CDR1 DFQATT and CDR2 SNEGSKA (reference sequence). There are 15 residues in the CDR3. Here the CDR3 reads CSARAVAGGKDEQFF.

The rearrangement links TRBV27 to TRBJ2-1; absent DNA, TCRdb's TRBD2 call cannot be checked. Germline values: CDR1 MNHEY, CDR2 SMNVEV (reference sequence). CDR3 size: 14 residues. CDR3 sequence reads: CASTGGVAGEEQFF.

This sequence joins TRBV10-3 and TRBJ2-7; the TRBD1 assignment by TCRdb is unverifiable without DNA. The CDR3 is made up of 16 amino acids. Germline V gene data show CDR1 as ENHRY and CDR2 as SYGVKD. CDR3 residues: CAINIQPAGAGEEQYF.

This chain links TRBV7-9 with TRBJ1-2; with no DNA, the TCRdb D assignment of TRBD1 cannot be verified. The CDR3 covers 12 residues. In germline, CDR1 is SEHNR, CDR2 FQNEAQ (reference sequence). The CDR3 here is CASSFDSYGYTF.

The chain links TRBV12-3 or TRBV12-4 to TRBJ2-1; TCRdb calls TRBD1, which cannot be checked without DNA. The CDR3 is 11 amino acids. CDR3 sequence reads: CASRKGQGQFF.

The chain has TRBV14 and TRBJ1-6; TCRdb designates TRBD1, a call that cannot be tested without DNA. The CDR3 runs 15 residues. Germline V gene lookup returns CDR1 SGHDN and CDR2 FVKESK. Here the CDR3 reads CASSVQGAGISPLHF.

The CDR3 protein is CASSQDEFDGSYNSPLHF. V and J are TRBV14 and TRBJ1-6. Germline V gives CDR1 SGHDN, CDR2 FVKESK. The CDR3 length is 18 residues.

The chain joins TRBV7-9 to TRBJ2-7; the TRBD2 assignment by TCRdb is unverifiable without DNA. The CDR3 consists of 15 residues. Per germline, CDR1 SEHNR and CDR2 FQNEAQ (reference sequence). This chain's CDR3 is CASSPPGSGSYEQYF.

The CDR3 reads CSARGLAGAPNYEQYF. This rearrangement joins TRBV20-1 to TRBJ2-7; the D gene TCRdb calls, TRBD2, cannot be checked with no DNA. The CDR3 totals 16 residues. Germline CDR1 and CDR2: DFQATT and SNEGSKA (reference sequence).